This T cell receptor (beta chain) was identified in a study of human T cells and chemical hapten exposure. The wider study: Recorded diagnoses among the mostly female patients were alopecia areata, totalis or universalis.

This clonotype was observed at least ten times. The antigen is not known. The germline V gene encodes CDR1 SGHTA and CDR2 FQGTGA. This CDR3 contains 17 residues. With V trimmed by 1 base and J by 1 base, 3 bases remained unmatched. MiXCR, applied by TCRdb to the RACE reads, yields one record per CDR3 protein. The table shows 150,000 to 200,000 distinct CDR3 sequences, with roughly 15% occurring only once. Study-level findings and limits: There were significantly more large CDR3 similarity clusters among expanded TCRs than among controls.

The time point was: patch test 1, 2 weeks after DPC sensitization. Treatment described: therapeutic diphenylcyclopropenone sensitization with weekly scalp DPC. Total RNA extraction was carried out from unfractionated whole blood. This receptor was identified in a young woman with alopecia areata. Some clones in this sample may be carry-over from other donors' samples. This specimen was whole blood, taken in connection with sensitization to the hapten diphenylcyclopropenone (DPC). The J gene is TRBJ2-2, the V gene TRBV7-3; 10 nucleotides line up with TRBD1. The CDR3 protein is CASSLRGQGKNTGELFF. In DNA, the CDR3 is TGTGCCAGCAGCTTAAGGGGACAGGGGAAGAACACCGGGGAGCTGTTTTTT. The whole variable domain, remainder taken from reference TRBV7-3 and TRBJ2-2, is GAGVSQTPSNKVTEKGKYVELRCDPISGHTALYWYRQSLGQGPEFLIYFQGTGAADDSGLPNDRFFAVRPEGSVSTLKIQRTERGDSAVYLCASSLRGQGKNTGELFFGEGSRLTVL.